The 30 T cell receptor beta chains listed next were all sequenced from one sample in a study of blood T cell repertoires in COVID-19. This table comes from immunoSEQ multiplex PCR, and its TCRdb copy is limited to in-frame clones, with some not included. The sample lists about 400,000 clones, 70% to 90% occurring once. Input material: PBMCs or T cells enriched from blood (not recorded which). The receptors shown here come from a middle-aged woman with acute COVID-19.

This chain joins TRBV6-5 and TRBJ1-1; D is unresolved. Trimming shortened V by 4 bases and J by 2 bases, and 8 bases separated the two germline ends. Germline V CDR1 and CDR2: MNHEY, SVGAGI. The CDR3 loop spans 13 amino acids. The CDR3 is CASSWAKNTEAFF. CDR3 nucleotides: TGTGCCAGCAGTTGGGCGAAAAACACTGAAGCTTTCTTT.

The chain recombines TRBV5-1 with TRBJ2-7, with D maybe TRBD1 (6 bases). The V end lost 4 bases, the J end lost 4 bases, and 15 bases lay between the germline ends. There are 14 residues in the CDR3. The V gene's germline CDR1 is SGHRS and CDR2 YFSETQ. The CDR3 sequence: CASSREWTDYEQYF. The DNA for the CDR3 is TGCGCCAGCAGCCGAGAATGGACAGATTACGAGCAGTACTTC.

V and J are TRBV2 and TRBJ2-7; D perhaps matches TRBD2 (5 bases). The germline V gene has CDR1 SNHLY and CDR2 FYNNEI. V dropped 0 bases and J dropped 2 bases, with 8 bases sitting between them. This CDR3 comprises 14 residues. DNA of the CDR3: TGTGCCAGCAGTGAAGCGGAGGCAGCCTACGAGCAGTACTTC. As protein: CASSEAEAAYEQYF.

This chain joins TRBV2 and TRBJ2-3; 15 bases map to TRBD2. The CDR3 has 15 amino acids. V lost 5 bases to trimming and J lost 5 bases; unmatched junction nucleotides: 2. Germline CDR1 is SNHLY and CDR2 is FYNNEI. This CDR3 reads CASSRGLAGGDTQYF. The CDR3 bases are TGTGCCAGCAGTCGGGGACTAGCGGGGGGAGATACGCAGTATTTT.

J is TRBJ1-1 and V is TRBV5-1; 8 positions agree with TRBD1. CDR1 is SGHRS, CDR2 YFSETQ, per germline. The CDR3 has 14 amino acids. With V trimmed by 4 bases and J by 1 base, 3 bases remained unmatched. DNA for the CDR3: TGCGCCAGCAGCACCGACAGGGGGAACACTGAAGCTTTCTTT. Translated: CASSTDRGNTEAFF.

This clone was picked up a small number of times. The V and J genes are TRBV9 and TRBJ1-4; D is unresolved. V lost 4 bases, J lost 3 bases, and 13 bases lay in between. Per the germline V gene, CDR1 is SGDLS and CDR2 is YYNGEE. CDR3 length equals 15 residues. The CDR3 nucleotides are TGTGCCAGCAGCCCACACAGAGCCCCTAATGAAAAACTGTTTTTT. It translates to CASSPHRAPNEKLFF.

The CDR3, as DNA: TGTGCCAGCAGTGAAGCGCCGTCCTACACAGATACGCAGTATTTT. Its protein is CASSEAPSYTDTQYF. The rearrangement links TRBV2 to TRBJ2-3; D gene unclear. Looked up from germline, CDR1 is SNHLY and CDR2 is FYNNEI. The CDR3 contains 15 residues. V lost 0 bases and J 2 bases, leaving 9 bases between the germline ends.

The V call is TRBV29-1, the J call TRBJ1-1, with D maybe TRBD1 (5 bases). The CDR3 spans 14 residues. Germline loops: CDR1 SQVTM, CDR2 ANQGSEA. V was shortened by 0 bases and J by 5 bases, with 13 bases between the two germline ends. CDR3 protein: CSVEESGFATEAFF. CDR3 nucleotides: TGCAGCGTTGAAGAATCAGGGTTTGCGACTGAAGCTTTCTTT.

V and J are TRBV7-9 and TRBJ1-2; 7 nucleotides match TRBD1. Germline V gene lookup returns CDR1 SEHNR and CDR2 FQNEAQ (reference sequence). Germline trimming cut 6 bases from V and 0 bases from J; bases unmatched to any gene: 7. The CDR3 spans 15 residues. CDR3 DNA sequence: TGTGCCAGCAGACCTGGGGACAGCTCTAACTATGGCTACACCTTC. Amino acids: CASRPGDSSNYGYTF.

V and J are TRBV6-5 and TRBJ1-2; 7 bases are a match to TRBD1. This CDR3 comprises 13 residues. With V trimmed by 6 bases and J by 7 bases, 8 bases remained unmatched. Per germline, CDR1 MNHEY and CDR2 SVGAGI. CDR3 bases: TGTGCCAGCAGCCGGGGACAGCTATCTGGCTACACCTTC. Amino acids: CASSRGQLSGYTF.

This chain uses TRBV5-4 with TRBJ2-7; D call uncertain. V was pared by 3 bases and J by 9 bases, with 16 bases between. Germline loops: CDR1 SGHNT, CDR2 YYREEE (reference sequence). The CDR3 consists of 13 residues. The CDR3 nucleotides are TGTGCCAGCAGCTCGAAGTCTGCAACTGGGCAGTACTTC. Amino acids: CASSSKSATGQYF.

The CDR3 sequence is CSDGTEIFYEQYF. The CDR3 nucleotides are TGCAGCGATGGGACAGAGATCTTCTACGAGCAGTACTTC. This chain uses TRBV29-1 with TRBJ2-7; 7 bases fit TRBD1. V shed 7 bases and J 3 bases; nucleotides not matched to a gene: 9. Per germline, CDR1 SQVTM and CDR2 ANQGSEA. The CDR3 contains 13 residues.

This sequence joins TRBV13 and TRBJ1-1; TRBD1 agrees at 7 bases. The V gene's germline CDR1 is PRHDT and CDR2 FYEKMQ (reference sequence). This CDR3 has 14 amino acids. V trimming: 5 bases; J trimming: 7 bases; junction bases outside the gene matches: 10. The DNA for the CDR3 is TGTGCCAGCAGCCCAAGGGGGCTTTCGGGTGAAGCTTTCTTT. Its protein product is CASSPRGLSGEAFF.

This chain links TRBV2 with TRBJ1-2; the match to TRBD1 covers 7 bases. The germline CDR1 and CDR2 sequences are SNHLY and FYNNEI. V gave up 3 bases and J gave up 8 bases; unmatched junction bases: 9. CDR3 length: 14 amino acids. CDR3 DNA sequence: TGTGCCAGCAGTGAGGCGGGACAGACTGGGGGCTACACCTTC. This sequence encodes CASSEAGQTGGYTF. Using reference TRBV2 and TRBJ1-2 for the parts outside the CDR3, the full variable domain is EPEVTQTPSHQVTQMGQEVILRCVPISNHLYFYWYRQILGQKVEFLVSFYNNEISEKSEIFDDQFSVERPDGSNFTLKIRSTKLEDSAMYFCASSEAGQTGGYTFGSGTRLTVV.

The chain carries TRBV4-1 and TRBJ2-5; no firm D call. V was pared by 1 base and J by 3 bases, with 9 bases between. The CDR3 covers 14 residues. CDR1 and CDR2 (germline): MGHRA, YSYEKL. The CDR3 bases are TGCGCCAGCAGCCAAGTTGGCAGAAAAGAGACCCAGTACTTC. Encoded protein: CASSQVGRKETQYF.

This sequence joins TRBV29-1 and TRBJ1-2, with TRBD1 identical over 7 bases. This CDR3 is built from 12 residues. Germline-derived CDR1 and CDR2 are SQVTM and ANQGSEA. The V segment lost 6 bases and the J segment 2 bases; nucleotides outside the gene matches: 3. The CDR3 loop reads CSVGQPNYGYTF. The CDR3 DNA follows: TGCAGCGTGGGACAGCCAAACTATGGCTACACCTTC.

The rearrangement joins TRBV15 to TRBJ2-5; 13 bases are shared with TRBD2. Losses at the gene ends were 1 base for V and 1 base for J; bases not matched to a gene: 0. Germline assignment: CDR1 LNHNV and CDR2 YYDKDF (reference sequence). The CDR3 loop spans 16 amino acids. The CDR3 DNA reads as TGTGCCACCAGCAGAGGGACTAGCGGGGGCCAAGAGACCCAGTACTTC. This codes for CATSRGTSGGQETQYF.

V is TRBV9 and J is TRBJ2-7; 9 bases are a match to TRBD2. In germline, CDR1 is SGDLS, CDR2 YYNGEE. This CDR3 region has 16 residues. V trimming: 0 bases; J trimming: 2 bases; junction bases outside the gene matches: 6. CDR3 protein: CASSVGASGATYEQYF. For the CDR3, the DNA is TGTGCCAGCAGCGTAGGGGCTAGCGGGGCTACCTACGAGCAGTACTTC.

The genes are TRBV2 and TRBJ2-7; D is undetermined. Between the trimmed V and J ends, which lost 2 bases and 3 bases, there was a span of 8 bases. Germline CDR1 is SNHLY and CDR2 is FYNNEI. This CDR3 spans 13 amino acids. Here the CDR3 DNA reads TGTGCCAGCAGTGAATTGTCCCGCTACGAGCAGTACTTC. Its protein is CASSELSRYEQYF.

Only a few counts were recorded for this clone. V and J are TRBV19 and TRBJ2-2, with TRBD1 identical over 8 bases. The trim removed 6 bases at V and 5 bases at J, leaving 8 bases unmatched. The CDR3 length is 15 residues. Germline CDR1 is LNHDA and CDR2 is SQIVND (reference sequence). The CDR3 DNA is TGTGCCAGTAGCTACCAGGACAGGGTAACCGGGGAGCTGTTTTTT. Amino acid sequence: CASSYQDRVTGELFF.

This chain links TRBV4-2 with TRBJ2-2; a weak D match, TRBD1 (6 bases). CDR1 and CDR2 from the germline V gene are LGHNA and YNFKEQ. Trimming left V 4 bases short and J 7 bases short, with 22 bases between. The CDR3 consists of 17 residues. The chain's CDR3 is CASSPPAWQGPGGELFF. In DNA, the CDR3 is TGTGCCAGCAGCCCCCCCGCGTGGCAGGGGCCGGGCGGGGAGCTGTTTTTT.

The chain links TRBV9 to TRBJ1-6, with a weak D call TRBD1 (6 bases). Germline V gene sequence: CDR1 SGDLS, CDR2 YYNGEE. CDR3 size: 17 residues. Trimming took 0 bases from V and 6 from J, leaving 16 bases between them. The CDR3: CASSVGRGSGVNSPLHF. CDR3 bases: TGTGCCAGCAGCGTAGGAAGGGGGAGTGGGGTTAATTCACCCCTCCACTTT. The variable domain in full, with the rest retrieved from reference TRBV9 and TRBJ1-6, is DSGVTQTPKHLITATGQRVTLRCSPRSGDLSVYWYQQSLDQGLQFLIQYYNGEERAKGNILERFSAQQFPDLHSELNLSSLELGDSALYFCASSVGRGSGVNSPLHFGNGTRLTVT.

This chain connects TRBV5-1 to TRBJ1-2, with 8 bases that match TRBD1. The CDR3 contains 13 residues. CDR1 SGHRS and CDR2 YFSETQ come from the germline V gene. The V segment lost 4 bases and the J segment 7 bases; nucleotides outside the gene matches: 6. CDR3 sequence reads: CASSPTGAIGYTF. CDR3 DNA sequence: TGCGCCAGCAGCCCGACAGGGGCTATTGGCTACACCTTC.

The chain links TRBV19 to TRBJ1-6, with TRBD1 as a possible D gene (5 bases). V gave up 3 bases and J gave up 0 bases, with 12 bases separating them. Germline CDR1 reads LNHDA; CDR2 reads SQIVND (reference sequence). The CDR3 sequence is 17 residues long. Written as DNA, the CDR3 is TGTGCCAGTAGTATGGGTCGCGGGGGCTCCTATAATTCACCCCTCCACTTT. It translates to CASSMGRGGSYNSPLHF.

This chain joins TRBV4-2 and TRBJ2-1; TRBD2 matches 10 bases. The germline V gene has CDR1 LGHNA and CDR2 YNFKEQ. This CDR3 has 17 amino acids. The V gene end was trimmed by 1 base and the J gene end by 5 bases; junction bases not matched to a gene: 8. The CDR3 sequence: CASSQVLQRGGHNEQFF. CDR3 nucleotide sequence: TGTGCCAGCAGCCAAGTCCTCCAGCGGGGGGGCCACAATGAGCAGTTCTTC.

The V and J genes are TRBV27 and TRBJ1-2; 11 bases line up with TRBD1. Germline loops: CDR1 MNHEY, CDR2 SMNVEV (reference sequence). With V trimmed by 4 bases and J by 4 bases, 5 bases remained unmatched. This CDR3 has 15 residues. The CDR3 DNA follows: TGTGCCAGCAGTTGGACAGGGGGCAAGAGCTATGGCTACACCTTC. Protein product: CASSWTGGKSYGYTF.

This rearrangement joins TRBV11-2 to TRBJ1-4; 10 nucleotides line up with TRBD1. Germline V gene lookup returns CDR1 SGHAT and CDR2 FQNNGV. The CDR3 sequence is 16 residues long. Unmatched junction bases numbered 6, after V lost 6 bases and J lost 2 bases. The CDR3 sequence: CASRDRGLRTNEKLFF. The DNA for the CDR3 is TGTGCCAGCAGAGACAGGGGGCTTCGGACTAATGAAAAACTGTTTTTT.

This chain uses TRBV7-2 with TRBJ2-4; a possible D gene is TRBD1 (6 bases). Trimming removed 6 bases from V and 16 bases from J, with 19 bases in between. There are 12 residues in the CDR3. The V gene's germline CDR1 is SGHTA and CDR2 FQGNSA. The CDR3 coding sequence is TGTGCCAGCAGTCAGATGACAGGTCCCCTTTACTTC. Residues: CASSQMTGPLYF.

Comments on this clone: One end of the junction varies from germline; a read error may be responsible. The chain recombines TRBV19 with TRBJ2-4, with 8 bases lining up with TRBD1. The CDR3 length is 11 residues. Germline V gene lookup returns CDR1 LNHDA and CDR2 SQIVND (reference sequence). The CDR3 region has the DNA TGTGCCAGTAGTTCGCGGACAGGGCGGGACTTC. This encodes CASSSRTGRDF.

The chain combines TRBV5-4 with TRBJ2-5, with unresolved D. CDR3 size: 14 residues. V was trimmed by 0 bases and J by 5 bases, leaving 11 bases between them. Germline V CDR1 and CDR2: SGHNT, YYREEE (reference sequence). CDR3 loop: CASSLELRLETQYF. The DNA for the CDR3 is TGTGCCAGCAGCTTGGAACTAAGGCTTGAGACCCAGTACTTC. Drawing the rest from reference TRBV5-4 and TRBJ2-5, the complete variable domain is ETGVTQSPTHLIKTRGQQVTLRCSSQSGHNTVSWYQQALGQGPQFIFQYYREEENGRGNFPPRFSGLQFPNYSSELNVNALELDDSALYLCASSLELRLETQYFGPGTRLLVL.